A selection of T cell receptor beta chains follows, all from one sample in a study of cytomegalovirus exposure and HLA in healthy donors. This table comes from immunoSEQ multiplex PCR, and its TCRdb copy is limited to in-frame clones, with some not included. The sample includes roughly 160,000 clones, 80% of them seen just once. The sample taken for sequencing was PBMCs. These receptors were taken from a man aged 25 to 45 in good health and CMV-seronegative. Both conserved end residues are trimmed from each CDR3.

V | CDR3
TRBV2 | ARDRDRGYGYT
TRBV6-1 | ASTPSDRLLEAF
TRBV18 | ASSTYRGLIANTEAF
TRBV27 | ASSRRQGSGVDTQY
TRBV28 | ASSLPTSGSHEQY
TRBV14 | ASSQERGEWAGGPGNEQF
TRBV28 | ASSPLSLFSNQPQH
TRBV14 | ASSLLTGGAF
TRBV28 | ASSFRTGMGNSPLH
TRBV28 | ASSAFGGRAGTQY
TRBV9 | ASSLLTGRNERF
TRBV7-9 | ASSRPGEGQPQH
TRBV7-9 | ASSLGLAYDEQY
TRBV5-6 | ASSLNTNTGELF
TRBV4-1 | ASSQVGGLTSTDTQY
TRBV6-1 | ASRAGQENTEAF
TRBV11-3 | ASSFSGGAYNEQF
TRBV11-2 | ASSLGMTGTYGYT
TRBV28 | ASIKSGQGQNIQY
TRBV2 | ASSDKALPRDEQF
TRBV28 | ASSLWDSWDSPLH
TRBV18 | ASSPYSGTVSSYEQY
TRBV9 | ASSVTPTGQELF
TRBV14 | ASSQWGQGYLAGYT